These 32 T cell receptor beta chains were sequenced from one sample in a study of blood T cell repertoires in COVID-19. Profiled with immunoSEQ multiplex PCR; TCRdb holds only in-frame clones, not every one. The table lists around 230,000 clones, roughly 88% of them singletons. Sequences were obtained from peripheral blood. These TCRs come from a man aged 40-49 years with acute or convalescent COVID-19.

This chain joins TRBV6-5 and TRBJ2-1; 7 bases fit TRBD2. There are 15 residues in the CDR3. V trimming: 0 bases; J trimming: 5 bases; junction bases outside the gene matches: 4. Germline loops: CDR1 MNHEY, CDR2 SVGAGI. The DNA for the CDR3 is TGTGCCAGCAGTTACTCGCGGGAGAGAAACAATGAGCAGTTCTTC. Its translation: CASSYSRERNNEQFF.

CDR3 residues: CASSQGEGQGTEAFF. CDR3 nucleotides: TGTGCCAGCAGCCAAGGGGAGGGGCAAGGCACTGAAGCTTTCTTT. The chain joins TRBV4-2 to TRBJ1-1; a possible D gene is TRBD1 (5 bases). Germline CDR1 and CDR2: LGHNA and YNFKEQ. CDR3 size: 15 residues. V was cut by 1 base and J by 4 bases, with 13 bases left in between.

The CDR3 loop is CATASAGTYNEQFF. CDR3 nucleotide sequence: TGTGCCACCGCTAGCGCGGGAACCTACAATGAGCAGTTCTTC. The chain employs TRBV10-3 and TRBJ2-1; a weak D match, TRBD2 (6 bases). V lost 10 bases, J lost 2 bases, and 15 bases lay in between. This CDR3 is 14 amino acids long. Germline V gives CDR1 ENHRY, CDR2 SYGVKD.

V is TRBV12-3 or TRBV12-4 and J is TRBJ2-4; maybe TRBD2 (5 bases). The germline V and J ends were trimmed by 8 bases and 1 base, with 6 bases remaining between them. The CDR3 has 12 residues. This CDR3 is CASGEAKNIQYF. The CDR3 DNA reads as TGTGCCAGCGGGGAGGCCAAAAACATTCAGTACTTC.

J is TRBJ2-3 and V is TRBV10-3; a weak D match, TRBD2 (5 bases). CDR3 length: 15 residues. V dropped 2 bases and J dropped 6 bases, with 15 bases sitting between them. Germline lookup yields CDR1 ENHRY and CDR2 SYGVKD. CDR3 sequence reads: CAISEVGSTGDTQYF. CDR3 DNA: TGTGCCATCAGTGAGGTCGGGTCCACGGGGGATACGCAGTATTTT.

This chain connects TRBV7-2 to TRBJ2-7, with 8 bases fitting TRBD1. The CDR3 consists of 15 residues. Losses at the gene ends were 5 bases for V and 2 bases for J; bases not matched to a gene: 8. Germline V gene data show CDR1 as SGHTA and CDR2 as FQGNSA. Here the CDR3 DNA reads TGTGCCAGCAGCCCCAAGGCAGGGGGCCCCTACGAGCAGTACTTC. Its protein is CASSPKAGGPYEQYF.

The chain is built from TRBV6-5 and TRBJ2-3; no definite D call. The germline V gene encodes CDR1 MNHEY and CDR2 SVGAGI. V was trimmed by 2 bases and J by 0 bases, leaving 9 bases between them. The CDR3 is 15 residues long. The CDR3 sequence is CASSYGQWSTDTQYF. In nucleotides, the CDR3 is TGTGCCAGCAGTTACGGGCAGTGGAGCACAGATACGCAGTATTTT.

The chain carries TRBV7-6 and TRBJ2-7; 12 positions match TRBD1. With V trimmed by 5 bases and J by 7 bases, 9 bases remained unmatched. Germline V CDR1 and CDR2: SGHVS, FNYEAQ. The CDR3 consists of 15 residues. The CDR3 is CASSRGTGGAKEQYF. The DNA for the CDR3 is TGTGCCAGCAGCCGAGGGACAGGGGGCGCGAAGGAGCAGTACTTC.

The chain combines TRBV7-5 with TRBJ1-1; the table's D call, TRBD1, has no DNA check behind it. TRBV7-5 represents a pseudogene. The CDR3 has 14 amino acids. CDR3: CVRSLGADLTEAFF. The DNA for the CDR3 is TGTGTCAGAAGCTTAGGGGCCGATCTCACTGAAGCTTTCTTT.

V and J are TRBV9 and TRBJ2-5, with a weak D call TRBD2 (6 bases). This CDR3 is built from 18 residues. CDR1 is SGDLS and CDR2 is YYNGEE in the germline V gene. V was cut by 0 bases and J by 5 bases, with 23 bases left in between. The CDR3 reads CASSVAFSGVASAETQYF. DNA of the CDR3: TGTGCCAGCAGCGTAGCTTTTAGCGGTGTCGCATCGGCTGAGACCCAGTACTTC.

The chain combines TRBV3-1 (or the pseudogene TRBV3-2) with TRBJ1-4; 8 bases are a match to TRBD1. The CDR3 contains 15 residues. Trimming took 6 bases from V and 4 from J; bases not matched to a gene: 7. Looked up from germline, CDR1 is LGHDT and CDR2 is YNNKEL (reference sequence). The CDR3 region is CASRWGQVDNEKLFF. The CDR3 nucleotides are TGTGCCAGCAGATGGGGACAGGTTGATAATGAAAAACTGTTTTTT.

The gene calls are TRBV19 and TRBJ2-1; perhaps TRBD2 as D (5 bases). The CDR3 runs to 13 residues. CDR1 is LNHDA, CDR2 SQIVND, per germline (reference sequence). The V gene lost 3 bases and the J gene lost 9 bases, with 12 bases spanning the gap. CDR3 loop: CASSITSRGEQFF. The CDR3 nucleotides read TGTGCCAGTAGTATCACTAGTCGAGGTGAGCAGTTCTTC.

The chain is built from TRBV7-2 and TRBJ2-3; 11 nucleotides line up with TRBD2. From germline, CDR1 is SGHTA and CDR2 FQGNSA. The CDR3 covers 16 residues. With V trimmed by 4 bases and J by 5 bases, 8 bases remained unmatched. The DNA for the CDR3 is TGTGCCAGCAGCTCCCAACTAGCGGGAGCGGGAGATACGCAGTATTTT. Amino acids: CASSSQLAGAGDTQYF. The full variable domain, rest sourced from reference TRBV7-2 and TRBJ2-3, is GAGVSQSPSNKVTEKGKDVELRCDPISGHTALYWYRQSLGQGLEFLIYFQGNSAPDKSGLPSDRFSAERTGGSVSTLTIQRTQQEDSAVYLCASSSQLAGAGDTQYFGPGTRLTVL.

J is TRBJ1-4 and V is TRBV28, with 12 bases that match TRBD1. Per germline, CDR1 MDHEN and CDR2 SYDVKM. The CDR3 covers 16 residues. V gave up 5 bases and J gave up 3 bases; unmatched junction bases: 4. CDR3 protein: CASSGGQGAANEKLFF. For the CDR3, the DNA is TGTGCCAGCAGTGGGGGACAGGGGGCGGCTAATGAAAAACTGTTTTTT.

The CDR3: CASSLVMAGSGNTIYF. For the CDR3, the DNA is TGTGCCAGCAGCTTGGTTATGGCGGGCTCTGGAAACACCATATATTTT. The V and J genes are TRBV5-6 and TRBJ1-3; D is unresolved. The germline V gene has CDR1 SGHDT and CDR2 YYEEEE. Deletions cut 0 bases from V and 0 bases from J, with 10 bases between. This CDR3 has 16 residues.

J is TRBJ2-2 and V is TRBV19; D is unresolved. V lost 6 bases and J lost 5, with 13 bases in between. Germline loops: CDR1 LNHDA, CDR2 SQIVND (reference sequence). There are 14 residues in the CDR3. The CDR3 sequence is CASSPRSATGELFF. CDR3 nucleotide sequence: TGTGCCAGTAGCCCCCGGAGCGCGACCGGGGAGCTGTTTTTT.

This chain joins TRBV15 and TRBJ2-7, with 8 bases aligning to TRBD2. With V trimmed by 3 bases and J by 5 bases, 12 bases remained unmatched. Germline V lookup: CDR1 LNHNV, CDR2 YYDKDF (reference sequence). CDR3 size: 16 residues. CDR3 nucleotide sequence: TGTGCCACCAGCAGGGATAGGGCGGGAGGAGGGAACGAGCAGTACTTC. Translated, it gives CATSRDRAGGGNEQYF.

V is TRBV5-4 and J is TRBJ1-4; possibly TRBD1 for D (5 bases). Germline CDR1 reads SGHNT; CDR2 reads YYREEE (reference sequence). CDR3 length: 14 residues. The V gene lost 4 bases and the J gene lost 0 bases, with 7 bases spanning the gap. CDR3 region: CASSPGATNEKLFF. Here the CDR3 DNA reads TGTGCCAGCAGCCCGGGGGCAACTAATGAAAAACTGTTTTTT.

The chain uses TRBV15 and TRBJ1-2, with 10 bases aligning to TRBD1. Germline assignment: CDR1 LNHNV and CDR2 YYDKDF (reference sequence). The CDR3 consists of 16 residues. J lost 2 bases, V lost 0 bases, and 3 bases had no gene match. The chain's CDR3 is CATSRDRGQGNYGYTF. In nucleotides, the CDR3 is TGTGCCACCAGCAGAGATCGGGGACAGGGGAACTATGGCTACACCTTC.

This chain uses TRBV12-3 or TRBV12-4 with TRBJ2-7, with D maybe TRBD2 (6 bases). The CDR3 loop spans 13 amino acids. With 1 base removed from V and 6 bases from J, the gap between germline ends came to 10 bases. CDR3 nucleotides: TGTGCCAGCAGTTTAGGGGGGGTCGGCGAGCAGTACTTC. Translating it yields CASSLGGVGEQYF.

The chain links TRBV18 to TRBJ1-2; possibly TRBD1 for D (5 bases). The CDR3 is 12 residues long. Germline values: CDR1 KGHSH, CDR2 LQKENI. V was pared by 6 bases and J by 5 bases, with 10 bases between. CDR3 sequence (DNA): TGTGCCAGCTCCTCGACAGATTATGGCTACACCTTC. Its translation: CASSSTDYGYTF.

The chain joins TRBV19 to TRBJ1-5; 10 bases match TRBD1. CDR3 length: 15 residues. The V segment lost 6 bases and the J segment 3 bases; nucleotides outside the gene matches: 5. Per germline, CDR1 LNHDA and CDR2 SQIVND (reference sequence). CDR3 protein: CASRGDRGYNQPQHF. CDR3 DNA: TGTGCCAGTAGGGGGGACAGGGGTTACAATCAGCCCCAGCATTTT.

V gene TRBV19 combines with J gene TRBJ1-3; unclear D gene. Deletions cut 8 bases from V and 4 bases from J, with 9 bases between. This CDR3 contains 12 residues. CDR1 and CDR2 (germline): LNHDA, SQIVND (reference sequence). CDR3 in amino acids: CASPSRGNTIYF. The CDR3 DNA sequence: TGTGCCAGTCCCTCCCGGGGAAACACCATATATTTT.

This chain links TRBV7-9 with TRBJ2-1; TRBD2 aligns across 9 bases. The CDR3 has 19 amino acids. Germline CDR1 reads SEHNR; CDR2 reads FQNEAQ (reference sequence). The junction had 14 bases not matched to a gene; V was cut back by 5 bases and J by 0 bases. The CDR3 protein is CASSPGRLAGPSSYNEQFF. The CDR3 region has the DNA TGTGCCAGCAGCCCCGGGCGGCTAGCGGGACCTAGCTCCTACAATGAGCAGTTCTTC.

The chain carries TRBV7-6 and TRBJ2-7; TRBD2 might be the D (5 bases). Trimming pared 1 base from V and 3 bases from J, leaving 13 bases between. The CDR3 is 15 amino acids. The V gene's germline CDR1 is SGHVS and CDR2 FNYEAQ. The CDR3 spells CASSLDAGLIYEQYF. The CDR3 DNA reads TGTGCCAGCAGCTTAGATGCGGGCCTCATCTACGAGCAGTACTTC. Complete variable domain (other parts from reference TRBV7-6 and TRBJ2-7): GAGVSQSPRYKVTKRGQDVALRCDPISGHVSLYWYRQALGQGPEFLTYFNYEAQQDKSGLPNDRFSAERPEGSISTLTIQRTEQRDSAMYRCASSLDAGLIYEQYFGPGTRLTVT.

The V gene is TRBV6-5, the J gene TRBJ2-4; 9 nucleotides align to TRBD1. The CDR3 totals 16 residues. Trimming cost V 4 bases and J 2 bases; bases outside gene matches: 6. Germline assignment: CDR1 MNHEY and CDR2 SVGAGI. The CDR3 DNA reads as TGTGCCAGCAGTTCGCTGACAGGGGGATCCAAAAACATTCAGTACTTC. Translated, it gives CASSSLTGGSKNIQYF.

V gene TRBV7-6 combines with J gene TRBJ2-6; perhaps TRBD2 as D (6 bases). There are 17 residues in the CDR3. CDR1 is SGHVS and CDR2 is FNYEAQ in the germline V gene. V shed 6 bases and J shed 0 bases, with 15 bases lying between them. The CDR3 DNA reads as TGTGCCAGCAGTAGATCGGGGGAGCTCTCTGGGGCCAACGTCCTGACTTTC. Translation: CASSRSGELSGANVLTF. Supplemented by reference TRBV7-6 and TRBJ2-6, the full variable domain reads GAGVSQSPRYKVTKRGQDVALRCDPISGHVSLYWYRQALGQGPEFLTYFNYEAQQDKSGLPNDRFSAERPEGSISTLTIQRTEQRDSAMYRCASSRSGELSGANVLTFGAGSRLTVL.

V and J are TRBV10-2 and TRBJ2-1, with 10 bases lining up with TRBD2. Germline V gene data show CDR1 as WSHSY and CDR2 as SAAADI. Germline trimming cut 8 bases from V and 7 bases from J; bases unmatched to any gene: 8. The CDR3 covers 14 residues. The CDR3 coding sequence is TGCGCCAGCTCCAGCGGGAGGGCTTTTAATGAGCAGTTCTTC. This sequence encodes CASSSGRAFNEQFF.

The chain couples TRBV30 to TRBJ2-7, with 9 positions matching TRBD1. CDR3 length equals 14 residues. The germline V gene has CDR1 GTSNPN and CDR2 SVGIG (reference sequence). Trimming cost V 2 bases and J 5 bases; bases outside gene matches: 7. CDR3 residues: CAWSPIGTGNEQYF. The CDR3 bases are TGTGCCTGGAGTCCAATCGGGACAGGGAACGAGCAGTACTTC.

CDR3 nucleotide sequence: TGCAGCGTTGAGGGGACAGGGGCAGAGACCCAGTACTTC. This translates into CSVEGTGAETQYF. This chain uses TRBV29-1 with TRBJ2-5, with TRBD1 matching over 10 bases. The ends lost 3 bases at V and 4 bases at J; junction bases unmatched: 2. This CDR3 is built from 13 residues. Germline CDR1 and CDR2: SQVTM and ANQGSEA.

Here the CDR3 reads CASSPTRDNQPQHF. The CDR3, as DNA: TGTGCCAGCAGTCCCACCCGGGACAATCAGCCCCAGCATTTT. The chain combines TRBV6-5 with TRBJ1-5; D call uncertain. V shed 5 bases and J shed 3 bases, with 11 bases lying between them. This CDR3 has 14 amino acids. Germline assignment: CDR1 MNHEY and CDR2 SVGAGI.

This chain uses TRBV28 with TRBJ1-5, with D possibly TRBD1 on 5 matching bases. This CDR3 has 13 amino acids. Germline-derived CDR1 and CDR2 are MDHEN and SYDVKM. Trimming shortened V by 8 bases and J by 5 bases, and 13 bases separated the two germline ends. In nucleotides, the CDR3 is TGTGCCAGCCTCGGGCAGGGTCATCAGCCCCAGCATTTT. Encoded protein: CASLGQGHQPQHF.